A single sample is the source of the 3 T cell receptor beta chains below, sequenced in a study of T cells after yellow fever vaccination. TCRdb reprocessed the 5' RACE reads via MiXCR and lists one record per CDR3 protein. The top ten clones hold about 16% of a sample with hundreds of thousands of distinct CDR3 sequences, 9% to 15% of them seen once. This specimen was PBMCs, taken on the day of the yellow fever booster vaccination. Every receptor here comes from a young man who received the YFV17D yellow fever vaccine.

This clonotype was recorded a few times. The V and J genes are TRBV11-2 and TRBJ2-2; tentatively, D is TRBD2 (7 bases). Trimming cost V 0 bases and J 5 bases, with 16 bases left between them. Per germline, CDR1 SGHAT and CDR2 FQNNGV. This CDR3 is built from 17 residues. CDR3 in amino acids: CASSLDRGGGVTGELFF. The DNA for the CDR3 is TGTGCCAGCAGCTTAGACCGAGGGGGAGGGGTAACCGGGGAGCTGTTTTTT.

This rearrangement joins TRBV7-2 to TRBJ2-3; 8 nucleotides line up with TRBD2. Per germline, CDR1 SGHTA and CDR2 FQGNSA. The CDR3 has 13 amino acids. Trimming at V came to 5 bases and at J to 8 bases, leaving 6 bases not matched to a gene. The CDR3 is CASSQRETGTQYF. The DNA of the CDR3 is TGTGCCAGCAGCCAGCGGGAGACGGGTACGCAGTATTTT.

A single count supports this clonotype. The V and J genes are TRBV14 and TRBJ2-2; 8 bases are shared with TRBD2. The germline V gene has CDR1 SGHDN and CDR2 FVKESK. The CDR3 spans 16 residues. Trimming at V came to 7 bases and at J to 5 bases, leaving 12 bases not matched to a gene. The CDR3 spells CASNHGRGGVTGELFF. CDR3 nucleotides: TGTGCCAGCAACCACGGGAGGGGCGGCGTTACCGGGGAGCTGTTTTTT. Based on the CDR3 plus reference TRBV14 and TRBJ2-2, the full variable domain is EAGVTQFPSHSVIEKGQTVTLRCDPISGHDNLYWYRRVMGKEIKFLLHFVKESKQDESGMPNNRFLAERTGGTYSTLKVQPAELEDSGVYFCASNHGRGGVTGELFFGEGSRLTVL.